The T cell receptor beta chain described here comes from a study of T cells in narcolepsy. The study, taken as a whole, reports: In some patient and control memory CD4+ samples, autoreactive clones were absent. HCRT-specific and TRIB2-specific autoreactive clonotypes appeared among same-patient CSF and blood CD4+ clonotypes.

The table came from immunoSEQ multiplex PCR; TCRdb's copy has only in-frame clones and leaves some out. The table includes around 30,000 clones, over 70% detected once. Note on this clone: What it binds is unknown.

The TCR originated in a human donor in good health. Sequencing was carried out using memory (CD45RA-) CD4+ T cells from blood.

Here the CDR3 reads CSCMTGYGYTF. The CDR3 DNA reads TGCAGCTGTATGACAGGCTATGGCTACACCTTC. The V call is TRBV29-1, the J call TRBJ1-2; TRBD1 might be the D (6 bases). CDR3 length: 11 residues. V gave up 8 bases and J gave up 4 bases, with 11 bases separating them. Germline V lookup: CDR1 SQVTM, CDR2 ANQGSEA.